These T cell receptor beta chains were read from a single sample in a study of OX40 agonist ivuxolimab in advanced cancers. The data were produced by immunoSEQ multiplex PCR, yet TCRdb's version contains in-frame clones alone and is incomplete. Here the sample spans some 16,000 clones, 82% being singletons. Sample: CD4+ or CD8+ T cells sorted from blood, taken in a trial of the OX40 agonist ivuxolimab. These receptors all stem from an adult with an advanced solid tumor such as melanoma, head and neck, liver or kidney cancer. CDR3s include the opening cysteine and the closing phenylalanine or tryptophan. D genes are given only for firm matches. Size is stated for part of the rows, as once, few or many counts, or as a class when the clone is expanded.

TRBJ1-5	-	-	TRBV9	TGTGCCAGCAGCGTAGGAGGGAGTAGCAATCAGCCCCAGCATTTT	CASSVGGSSNQPQHF
TRBJ2-5	-	TRBD1	TRBV7-9	TGTGCCAGCAGCGCCGACAGGGCGGGAGAGACCCAGTACTTC	CASSADRAGETQYF
TRBJ2-3	-	TRBD2	TRBV5-4	TGTGCCAGCAGCCCCGGACTAGCGGGAGTTAGAGATACGCAGTATTTT	CASSPGLAGVRDTQYF
TRBJ1-2	-	-	TRBV19	TGTGCCAGTAGTAAAGGACTTCTTGACCCCCATGGCTACACCTTC	CASSKGLLDPHGYTF
TRBJ1-5	once	-	TRBV6-6	TGTGCCAGCAGTTTTGGTAGCAATCAGCCCCAGCATTTT	CASSFGSNQPQHF
TRBJ2-2	-	-	TRBV4-3	TGCGCCAGCAGCCAGTCGACAGGCTTCGACACCGGGGAGCTGTTTTTT	CASSQSTGFDTGELFF
TRBJ1-3	-	-	TRBV28	TGTGCCAGCTGTAGTCCTAACTCTGGAAACACCATATATTTT	CASCSPNSGNTIYF
TRBJ2-5	-	-	TRBV25-1	TGTGCCAGCAGTGAATGGCGGGGGCAGGAAGAGACCCAGTACTTC	CASSEWRGQEETQYF
TRBJ1-5	-	TRBD1	TRBV2	TGTGCCAGCACCCAAAGCAGGGGGCGGGATCAGCCCCAGCATTTT	CASTQSRGRDQPQHF
TRBJ2-1	-	TRBD2	TRBV5-6	TGTGCCAGCAGCTTCCATAGCGGGAGCTCCTACAATGAGCAGTTCTTC	CASSFHSGSSYNEQFF
TRBJ2-1	-	TRBD2	TRBV30	TGTGCCTGGAGTGTTCGAAGCGGGAGTGAGCAGTTCTTC	CAWSVRSGSEQFF
TRBJ2-2	-	-	TRBV30	TGTGCTCTCGGGACAACAAACACCGGGGAGCTGTTTTTT	CALGTTNTGELFF
TRBJ1-5	-	TRBD1	TRBV19	TGTGCCGGAGGGAGACAGGGGGAGGAATCGCCCCAGCATTTT	CAGGRQGEESPQHF
TRBJ2-3	-	TRBD2	TRBV29-1	TGCAGCGTTGAAGGGGAGGCCGGGAGGGATACGCAGTATTTT	CSVEGEAGRDTQYF
TRBJ2-2	-	TRBD2	TRBV18	TGTGCCAGCTCACCCCCAGGTGGCGGGAGGTCGACCGGGGAGCTGTTTTTT	CASSPPGGGRSTGELFF
TRBJ2-2	-	-	TRBV4-1	TGCGCCAGCAGCCAAGCGCTCTCTCCCACCGGGGAGCTGTTTTTT	CASSQALSPTGELFF
TRBJ2-1	once	TRBD1	TRBV18	TGTGCCAGCTCATTGACAGGGGACCACAATGAGCAGTTCTTC	CASSLTGDHNEQFF
TRBJ1-1	-	-	TRBV7-3	TGTGCCAGCAGCTCGGGGGGGAACACTGAAGCTTTCTTT	CASSSGGNTEAFF
TRBJ2-3	few	-	TRBV29-1	TGCAGCGTTGATTTCCCACAGGGTACAGATACGCAGTATTTT	CSVDFPQGTDTQYF
TRBJ2-5	-	-	TRBV9	TGTGCCAGCAGCGTAGCTCCAGGGCAAGAGACCCAGTACTTC	CASSVAPGQETQYF
TRBJ2-1	-	-	TRBV29-1	TGCAGCGTGTTCAATTACAATGAGCAGTTCTTC	CSVFNYNEQFF
TRBJ1-1	few	TRBD1	TRBV5-1	TGCGCCAGCAGCGGGGGGACAGGGGCGAACACTGAAGCTTTCTTT	CASSGGTGANTEAFF
TRBJ1-1	-	TRBD1	TRBV2	TGTGCCATAGTCGACCAGACAGGGACCACTGAAGCTTTCTTT	CAIVDQTGTTEAFF
TRBJ1-2	-	-	TRBV20-1	TGCAGTGCTAGAGGGACGGGTGGCTACACCTTC	CSARGTGGYTF
TRBJ1-4	-	-	TRBV21-1	TGTGCCAGCTCATATGCTGTAGAAAAACTGTTTTTT	CASSYAVEKLFF
TRBJ2-3	-	TRBD2	TRBV5-8	TGTGCCAGCAGTCTAGCGGGAGTGGGGGATACGCAGTATTTT	CASSLAGVGDTQYF
TRBJ2-3	once	TRBD1	TRBV4-3	TGCGCCAGCAGCCTAAGGGACAGTGGGGCAGATACGCAGTATTTT	CASSLRDSGADTQYF
TRBJ2-1	-	TRBD2	TRBV27	TGTGCCAGCAGTGTGCCGACTAGCGGGAGGGATGTTAATGAGCAGTTCTTC	CASSVPTSGRDVNEQFF
TRBJ2-5	-	TRBD2	TRBV9	TGTGCCAGCAGCGTAGGGGGCGGGAGCTCTGAGACCCAGTACTTC	CASSVGGGSSETQYF
TRBJ2-2	-	TRBD1	TRBV2	TGTGCCAGCAAACGTCAGGGGGACACCGGGGAGCTGTTTTTT	CASKRQGDTGELFF
TRBJ1-5	-	-	TRBV18	TGTGCCAGCTCACCCCCCGGCAGGGAAGGACAGCCCCAGCATTTT	CASSPPGREGQPQHF
TRBJ1-3	-	TRBD1	TRBV6-6	TGTGCCAGCAGTACAGGGGTTGGTGGAAACACCATATATTTT	CASSTGVGGNTIYF
TRBJ2-2	-	TRBD2	TRBV28	TGTGCCAGCAGTGTTTTCCGGCTAGCGGGAACCGGGGAGCTGTTTTTT	CASSVFRLAGTGELFF
TRBJ2-2	-	-	TRBV27	TGTGCCAGCAGTTCTCTGCAGTTGGGCACCGGGGAGCTGTTTTTT	CASSSLQLGTGELFF
TRBJ2-7	-	TRBD1	TRBV14	TGTGCCAGCAGCCAAGATGGGGACAGTTTTGCATCCTACGAGCAGTACTTC	CASSQDGDSFASYEQYF
TRBJ2-5	-	-	TRBV7-9	TGTGCCAGCAGCCTCTGGGGGGAAGAGACCCAGTACTTC	CASSLWGEETQYF
TRBJ2-1	-	TRBD2	TRBV5-1	TGCGCCAGCCGGGAGGGGAATGAGCAGTTCTTC	CASREGNEQFF
TRBJ1-3	-	-	TRBV30	TGTGCCTGGAGTGATCAGAGAAACACCATATATTTT	CAWSDQRNTIYF
TRBJ1-2	-	TRBD1	TRBV7-2	TGTGCCAGCAGTGACAGGGCCGGAGCTAACTATGGCTACACCTTC	CASSDRAGANYGYTF
TRBJ2-1	-	TRBD2	TRBV5-8	TGTGCCAGCAAGACTAGCTTCAGCTATGAGCAGTTCTTC	CASKTSFSYEQFF
TRBJ2-3	once	-	TRBV7-3	TGTGCCAGCAGCTTGGGAAGGGAGGCAGATACGCAGTATTTT	CASSLGREADTQYF
TRBJ1-4	-	-	TRBV14	TGTGCCAGCAGCCAAGACAGGGTTGTCGAAAAACTGTTTTTT	CASSQDRVVEKLFF
TRBJ2-3	-	-	TRBV2	TGTGCCAGCAGTGAAGCAGCACAGGGAGCAGATACGCAGTATTTT	CASSEAAQGADTQYF
TRBJ2-5	-	TRBD2	TRBV15	TGTGCCACCAGCCAAGACATAGCGGGAGGGCGAGAGACCCAGTACTTC	CATSQDIAGGRETQYF
TRBJ1-1	-	-	TRBV5-1	TGCGCCAGCAGCTGGTCACAAAAGAACACTGAAGCTTTCTTT	CASSWSQKNTEAFF
TRBJ2-3	-	TRBD2	TRBV7-3	TGTGCCAGCAGCTATGGTCGGACTAGCGGAGGGGCAGATACGCAGTATTTT	CASSYGRTSGGADTQYF
TRBJ1-1	-	-	TRBV7-2	TGTGCCAGCAGCCAAGTTGAAGCTTTCTTT	CASSQVEAFF
TRBJ2-5	-	-	TRBV5-1	TGCGCCAGCAGCTTAGGCGGGCTTCAAGAGACCCAGTACTTC	CASSLGGLQETQYF
TRBJ2-1	-	TRBD1	TRBV18	TGTGCCAGCTCACCAAGGACAGGGGAAGTCGCTGAGCAGTTCTTC	CASSPRTGEVAEQFF
TRBJ1-2	-	-	TRBV7-3	TGTGCCAGCAGCGAGGGGCCAGGCGGGGTTTATGGCTACACCTTC	CASSEGPGGVYGYTF
TRBJ2-7	-	-	TRBV7-2	TGTGCCAGCAGCTTAGGAGGGAGGCTCTACGAGCAGTACTTC	CASSLGGRLYEQYF
TRBJ2-7	medium-sized	-	TRBV11-2	TGTGCCAGCAGCTTAGGCGGTTCCCTCGCCTACGAGCAGTACTTC	CASSLGGSLAYEQYF
TRBJ2-3	-	TRBD1	TRBV19	TGTGCCAGTAGCCTAGGACAGGCAGATACGCAGTATTTT	CASSLGQADTQYF
TRBJ2-6	-	-	TRBV7-2	TGTGCCAGCAGCTCCGGTGGGCCTGGGGCCAACGTCCTGACTTTC	CASSSGGPGANVLTF
TRBJ1-1	-	-	TRBV2	TGTGCCAGCAGACAAAAATGGGCTTCGAACACTGAAGCTTTCTTT	CASRQKWASNTEAFF